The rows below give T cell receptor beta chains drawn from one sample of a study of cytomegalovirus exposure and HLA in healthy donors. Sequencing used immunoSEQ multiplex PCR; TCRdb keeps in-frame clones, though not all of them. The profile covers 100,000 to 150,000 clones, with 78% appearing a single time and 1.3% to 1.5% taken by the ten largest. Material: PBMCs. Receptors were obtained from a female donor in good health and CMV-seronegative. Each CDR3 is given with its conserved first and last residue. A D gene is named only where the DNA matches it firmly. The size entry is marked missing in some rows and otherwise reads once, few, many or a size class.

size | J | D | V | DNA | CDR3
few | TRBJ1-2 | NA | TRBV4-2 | TGTGCCAGCAGCCAAGGTCATACGGGGGACTATGGCTACACCTTC | CASSQGHTGDYGYTF
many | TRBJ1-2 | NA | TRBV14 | TGTGCCAGCAGCCAGGCGGGTAGGCACGGCTACACCTTC | CASSQAGRHGYTF
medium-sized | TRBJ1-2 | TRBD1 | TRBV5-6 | TGTGCCAGCAGCTTGTCGGGACAGGGAGTTCATGGCTACACCTTC | CASSLSGQGVHGYTF
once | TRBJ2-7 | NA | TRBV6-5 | TGTGCCAGCAGTTACGCCGGACTCAACGACCTCTACGAGCAGTACTTC | CASSYAGLNDLYEQYF
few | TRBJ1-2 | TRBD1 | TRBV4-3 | TGCGCCAGCAGCCAAGGTGGCAGGGGGCAGGACTATGGCTACACCTTC | CASSQGGRGQDYGYTF
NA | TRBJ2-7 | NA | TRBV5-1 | TGCGCCAGCAGCTTGGAGGGGCGGGAATCGTCCTACGAGCAGTACTTC | CASSLEGRESSYEQYF
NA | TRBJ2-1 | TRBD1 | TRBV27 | TGTGCCAGCAGTTTAGGGGGGCCAGGGGGCATCAATGAGCAGTTCTTC | CASSLGGPGGINEQFF
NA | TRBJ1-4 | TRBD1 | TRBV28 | TGTGCCAGCACTTTTTGGGGGACAGGAGGAGAAAAACTGTTTTTT | CASTFWGTGGEKLFF
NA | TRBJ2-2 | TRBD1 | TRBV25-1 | TGTGCCAGCAGCGATGGGACAGGAAGTAAATTAGGGGCCGGGGAGCTGTTTTTT | CASSDGTGSKLGAGELFF
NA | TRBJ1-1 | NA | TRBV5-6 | TGTGCCAGCAGCTTGGACAGGGCGACTGAAGCTTTCTTT | CASSLDRATEAFF
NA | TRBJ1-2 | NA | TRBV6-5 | TGTGCCAGCAGTTACAGGAGGGGTAATGGCTACACCTTC | CASSYRRGNGYTF
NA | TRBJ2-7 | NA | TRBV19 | TGTGCCAGTAGTATCGGGCAGGGGTTGACCTACGAGCAGTACTTC | CASSIGQGLTYEQYF
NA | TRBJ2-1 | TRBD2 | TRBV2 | TGTGCCCAAGGACTAGCGATATACAATGAGCAGTTCTTC | CAQGLAIYNEQFF
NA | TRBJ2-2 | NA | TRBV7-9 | TGTGCCAGCAGCGAAGGGCCAGGGGTCAACACCGGGGAGCTGTTTTTT | CASSEGPGVNTGELFF
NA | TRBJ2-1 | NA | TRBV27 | TGTGCCAGTAGTGGAGGATACTCCTACAATGAGCAGTTCTTC | CASSGGYSYNEQFF
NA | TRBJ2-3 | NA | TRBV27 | TGTGCCAGCAGACGGGAGTACGCGACAGATACGCAGTATTTT | CASRREYATDTQYF
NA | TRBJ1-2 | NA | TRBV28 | TGTGCCAGCAGTTTACCGCCGGGGAACTATGGCTACACCTTC | CASSLPPGNYGYTF
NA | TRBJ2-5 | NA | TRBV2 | TGTGCCAGCGTGCGGGATCTAAAAGAGACCCAGTACTTC | CASVRDLKETQYF
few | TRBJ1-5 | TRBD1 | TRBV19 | TGTGCCAGTAGTGACAGGGTCGGTCAGCCCCAGCATTTT | CASSDRVGQPQHF
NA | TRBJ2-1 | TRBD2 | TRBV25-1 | TGTGCCAGCAGTGAATCCCCTAGCGGGTCCTGGGATGAGCAGTTCTTC | CASSESPSGSWDEQFF
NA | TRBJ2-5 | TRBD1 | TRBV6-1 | TGTGCCAGCAGTGAAGCAGTAGGACAGGGATGGGAGACCCAGTACTTC | CASSEAVGQGWETQYF
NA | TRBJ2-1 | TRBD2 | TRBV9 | TGTGCCAGCAGCAAGACTGGGGGGGGACTAGCGGGATCCTACAATGAGCAGTTCTTC | CASSKTGGGLAGSYNEQFF
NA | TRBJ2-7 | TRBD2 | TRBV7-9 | TGTGCCAGCAGCTCCTGGGGGGGAGTAGCGGGGCCCTACGAGCAGTACTTC | CASSSWGGVAGPYEQYF
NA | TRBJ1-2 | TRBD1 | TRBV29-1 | TGCAGCGTTATAGGGGGCAAACTTGGCTACACCTTC | CSVIGGKLGYTF
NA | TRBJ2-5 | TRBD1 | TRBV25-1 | TGTGCCAGCACTTCAGGGACAGGCTGGGAGACCCAGTACTTC | CASTSGTGWETQYF
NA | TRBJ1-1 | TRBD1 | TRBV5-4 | TGTGCCAGCAGCCCCCCCCCAACAGGGGGAAGAATCCTAAACCCTGAAGCTTTCTTT | CASSPPPTGGRILNPEAFF
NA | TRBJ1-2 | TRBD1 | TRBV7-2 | TGTGCCAGCAGCGTAAACAGGGGTGGCTACACCTTC | CASSVNRGGYTF
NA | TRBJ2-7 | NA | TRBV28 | TGTGCCAGCAGCTCCGGGGCCTACGAGCAGTACTTC | CASSSGAYEQYF
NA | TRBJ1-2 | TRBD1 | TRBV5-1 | TGCGCCAGCAGCCTACGTAACAGGGGGAATGGCTACACCTTC | CASSLRNRGNGYTF
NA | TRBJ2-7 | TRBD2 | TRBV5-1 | TGCGCCAGCAGCTTGGCCCCTAGCGGGAACTACGAGCAGTACTTC | CASSLAPSGNYEQYF
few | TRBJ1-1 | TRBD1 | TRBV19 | TGTGCCAGTAGTATAGAAAGGGACAGGGGAATGAACACTGAAGCTTTCTTT | CASSIERDRGMNTEAFF
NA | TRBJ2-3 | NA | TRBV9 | TGTGCCAGCAGCGTATCCGGACATATTTCAGATACGCAGTATTTT | CASSVSGHISDTQYF
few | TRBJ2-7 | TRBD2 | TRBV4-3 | TGCGCCAGCAGCCAGCGCGCGGGGGGAACCTACGAGCAGTACTTC | CASSQRAGGTYEQYF
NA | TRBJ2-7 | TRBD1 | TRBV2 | TGTGCCAGCAGTTTAATACGGGACAGCTACGAGCAGTACTTC | CASSLIRDSYEQYF
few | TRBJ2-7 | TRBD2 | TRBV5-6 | TGTGCCAGCAGCTTGGGAGGCGGGGGTCCCTACGAGCAGTACTTC | CASSLGGGGPYEQYF
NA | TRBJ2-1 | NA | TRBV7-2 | TGTGCCAGCAGCTTAAGTCTAGCAGACAATGAGCAGTTCTTC | CASSLSLADNEQFF
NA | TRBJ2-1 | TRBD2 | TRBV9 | TGTGCCAGCAGCGTAGAAGTTAGCGGGAGAATCAATGAGCAGTTCTTC | CASSVEVSGRINEQFF
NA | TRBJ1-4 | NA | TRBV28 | TGTGCCAGCAGTCGGACCCTGGAGGCTAATGAAAAACTGTTTTTT | CASSRTLEANEKLFF
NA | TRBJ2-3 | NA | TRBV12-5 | TGTGCTAGTGGTTTTCAGGGCACAGATACGCAGTATTTT | CASGFQGTDTQYF
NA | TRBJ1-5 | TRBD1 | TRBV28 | TGTGCCAGCACTGACCGGGACAGGGGGTTTGATAATCAGCCCCAGCATTTT | CASTDRDRGFDNQPQHF
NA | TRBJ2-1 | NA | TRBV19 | TGTGCCAGTAGTATAATTCTATTCGGAGACGAGCAGTTCTTC | CASSIILFGDEQFF